This T cell receptor (beta chain) derives from a study of CD8 T cells in Susac syndrome. Study background: Fewer than ten of the sequenced Susac syndrome patients were in remission, and about six had active disease.

RNA totalling roughly 0.45 to 1 ug underwent reverse transcription with random hexamers. TCRdb independently ran MiXCR on the immunoSEQ multiplex PCR reads; one entry per CDR3 protein. The data hold 150,000 to 200,000 distinct CDR3 sequences, with approximately 95% observed a single time. Patients with Susac syndrome showed fulfilment of recently defined diagnostic criteria for definite or probable disease. TEMRA cells were FACS-enriched, and CD8+ and CD4+ T cells were isolated negatively. Trimming pared 0 bases from V and 2 bases from J, leaving 9 bases between. The CDR3 runs 15 residues. Looked up from germline, CDR1 is KGHSH and CDR2 is LQKENI.

This chain uses TRBV18 with TRBJ2-3; D call uncertain. The specimen sequenced was CD4+ T cells from PBMCs. This clonotype was sampled from a human donor with Susac syndrome. In nucleotides, the CDR3 is TGTGCCAGCTCACCACCGGGTAGGGTCACAGATACGCAGTATTTT. This codes for CASSPPGRVTDTQYF.